The rows below give T cell receptor beta chains drawn from one sample of a study of blood T cell repertoires in COVID-19. Some clones are missing from TCRdb's copy, which holds only in-frame ones; the method was immunoSEQ multiplex PCR. The sample has about 500,000 clones; about 89% are singletons. Sequenced material: peripheral blood. These receptors came from a woman aged 45-65 years with COVID-19, enrolled during active disease. CDR3s include the opening cysteine and the closing phenylalanine or tryptophan. The D gene is left open where the match is weak. Expanded clones are given a class, and other clones once, few, many or no size at all.

D	V	J	size	CDR3	DNA
NA	TRBV5-1	TRBJ1-1	NA	CASSLQGPPGTEAFF	TGCGCCAGCAGCCTGCAGGGGCCACCGGGCACTGAAGCTTTCTTT
NA	TRBV28	TRBJ1-2	NA	CASRSGTGGRYTF	TGTGCCAGCAGGTCCGGGACTGGCGGTCGCTACACCTTC
NA	TRBV2	TRBJ1-1	NA	CASTGMNTEAFF	TGTGCCAGCACCGGGATGAACACTGAAGCTTTCTTT
TRBD1	TRBV10-3	TRBJ2-6	few	CAISEGGQGAAGANVLTF	TGTGCCATCAGTGAGGGGGGACAGGGGGCTGCTGGGGCCAACGTCCTGACTTTC
NA	TRBV5-1	TRBJ1-2	NA	CASSFTGPNYGYTF	TGCGCCAGCAGCTTCACGGGTCCTAACTATGGCTACACCTTC
NA	TRBV18	TRBJ1-3	NA	CASSHQQGLSGNTIYF	TGTGCCAGCTCCCATCAACAGGGCCTCTCTGGAAACACCATATATTTT
TRBD1	TRBV18	TRBJ1-2	NA	CASSPPGQDGYTF	TGTGCCAGCTCACCACCGGGACAGGATGGCTACACCTTC
NA	TRBV5-1	TRBJ1-6	NA	CASSPQSSYNSPLHF	TGCGCCAGCAGCCCACAGAGCTCCTATAATTCACCCCTCCACTTT
TRBD1	TRBV5-4	TRBJ2-7	NA	CASSLDRGFHEQYF	TGTGCCAGCAGCTTGGACAGGGGGTTCCACGAGCAGTACTTC
NA	TRBV3-1/TRBV3-2	TRBJ1-1	NA	CASSVTGTRNTEAFF	TGTGCCAGCAGCGTAACCGGGACACGAAACACTGAAGCTTTCTTT
NA	TRBV4-1	TRBJ1-4	NA	CASSQFSSATNEKLFF	TGCGCCAGCAGCCAATTTTCTTCCGCAACTAATGAAAAACTGTTTTTT
TRBD2	TRBV27	TRBJ2-7	NA	CASSYGTSGGYEQYF	TGTGCCAGCAGTTATGGGACTAGCGGGGGATACGAGCAGTACTTC
TRBD1	TRBV24-1	TRBJ2-3	once	CATSPQGVDTQYF	TGTGCCACCAGTCCCCAGGGGGTAGATACGCAGTATTTT
NA	TRBV6-5	TRBJ1-5	few	CASSSFQPQHF	TGTGCCAGCAGTTCTTTTCAGCCCCAGCATTTT
TRBD1	TRBV9	TRBJ1-1	NA	CASSGYRGLEGTEAFF	TGTGCCAGCAGTGGCTACAGGGGGCTCGAGGGCACTGAAGCTTTCTTT
TRBD1	TRBV12-5	TRBJ1-4	NA	CASGLMTGVNEKLFF	TGTGCTAGTGGTTTGATGACAGGGGTTAATGAAAAACTGTTTTTT
TRBD1	TRBV5-6	TRBJ1-3	NA	CASSLGQGAHSGNTIYF	TGTGCCAGCAGCTTGGGGCAGGGGGCCCACTCTGGAAACACCATATATTTT
TRBD1	TRBV6-1	TRBJ2-5	NA	CASSETGPETQYF	TGTGCCAGCAGTGAGACAGGGCCAGAGACCCAGTACTTC
NA	TRBV12-3/TRBV12-4	TRBJ2-3	once	CASSGGDTQYF	TGTGCCAGCAGCGGTGGAGATACGCAGTATTTT
NA	TRBV5-4	TRBJ2-3	NA	CASSLKGQDTQYF	TGTGCCAGCAGCTTGAAGGGGCAGGATACGCAGTATTTT
TRBD1	TRBV2	TRBJ2-2	once	CASSESRGLSGELFF	TGTGCCAGCAGTGAAAGCAGGGGGCTTTCCGGGGAGCTGTTTTTT
NA	TRBV12-5	TRBJ2-5	NA	CASGPYSGQETQYF	TGTGCTAGTGGGCCATACAGTGGGCAAGAGACCCAGTACTTC
NA	TRBV7-9	TRBJ2-6	NA	CASSGLGSSGANVLTF	TGTGCCAGCAGCGGGCTGGGCAGCTCTGGGGCCAACGTCCTGACTTTC
NA	TRBV7-2	TRBJ2-1	NA	CASSPGLYSYNEQFF	TGTGCCAGCAGCCCCGGACTTTACTCCTACAATGAGCAGTTCTTC
NA	TRBV6-5	TRBJ2-7	NA	CASRRDRSSYEQYF	TGTGCCAGCCGTCGAGACAGAAGTTCCTACGAGCAGTACTTC
NA	TRBV19	TRBJ1-5	NA	CASSQSKNQPQHF	TGTGCCAGTAGTCAGTCCAAGAATCAGCCCCAGCATTTT
NA	TRBV19	TRBJ1-5	NA	CASTANLGAHQPQHF	TGTGCCAGTACCGCAAACCTGGGGGCCCATCAGCCCCAGCATTTT
TRBD1	TRBV19	TRBJ2-1	NA	CASSIGGQLNEQFF	TGTGCCAGTAGTATAGGGGGACAGCTCAATGAGCAGTTCTTC
TRBD2	TRBV9	TRBJ2-3	NA	CASTTDAGGPQYF	TGTGCCAGCACCACAGATGCGGGGGGTCCCCAGTATTTT
TRBD1	TRBV29-1	TRBJ1-6	NA	CSAGQGDNSPLHF	TGCAGCGCAGGACAGGGGGATAATTCACCCCTCCACTTT
NA	TRBV25-1	TRBJ1-2	NA	CASTVGGGGYGYTF	TGTGCCAGCACTGTGGGGGGGGGAGGCTATGGCTACACCTTC
TRBD1	TRBV7-9	TRBJ1-1	few	CASSLETGGGTEAFF	TGTGCCAGCAGCTTAGAAACAGGGGGTGGAACTGAAGCTTTCTTT